The 7 T cell receptor beta chains in this list originate from one sample, sequenced in a study of metastatic and nonmetastatic thyroid tumors. TCRdb reprocessed the PCR reads via MiXCR. In the table there are some 84,000 clones, approximately 9% of which are singletons. Treatment of any kind had been given to no patient before thyroid surgery. The sample taken for sequencing was blood. The receptor source for this set is a female donor with papillary thyroid cancer or a benign thyroid nodule (not recorded which). Some clones in this sample may be carry-over from other donors' samples.

This clone has a count of ten or more. The J gene is TRBJ1-3, the V gene TRBV7-3; D perhaps matches TRBD1 (5 bases). Germline V lookup: CDR1 SGHTA, CDR2 FQGTGA. Trimming left V 6 bases short and J 1 base short, with 22 bases between. This CDR3 has 18 residues. CDR3 DNA sequence: TGTGCCAGCAGTAGTGGGGGGACTAGGCTGACATCTGGAAACACCATATATTTT. It is translated as CASSSGGTRLTSGNTIYF. Based on the CDR3 plus reference TRBV7-3 and TRBJ1-3, the full variable domain is GAGVSQTPSNKVTEKGKYVELRCDPISGHTALYWYRQSLGQGPEFLIYFQGTGAADDSGLPNDRFFAVRPEGSVSTLKIQRTERGDSAVYLCASSSGGTRLTSGNTIYFGEGSWLTVV.

The table lists this clone with a few counts. V is TRBV6-2 or TRBV6-3 and J is TRBJ2-7, with D possibly TRBD2 on 7 matching bases. Germline V gene data show CDR1 as MNHEY and CDR2 as SVGEGT. The ends were cut back, 6 bases at V and 6 bases at J, with 21 bases in the middle. This CDR3 spans 15 amino acids. CDR3 coding DNA: TGTGCCAGCAGCTTCCCTGGAGGGGGGGTCTTCGAGCAGTACTTC. Translated: CASSFPGGGVFEQYF.

This clone was seen a few times. This chain joins TRBV7-9 and TRBJ2-3, with 7 positions matching TRBD1. J was trimmed by 4 bases and V by 5 bases; bases with no gene match: 6. CDR1 and CDR2 (germline): SEHNR, FQNEAQ (reference sequence). This CDR3 has 14 residues. The CDR3 sequence is CASSPDRASDTQYF. CDR3 DNA: TGTGCCAGCAGCCCCGACAGGGCGTCAGATACGCAGTATTTT.

V gene TRBV20-1 combines with J gene TRBJ2-1; 10 positions agree with TRBD2. V trimming: 3 bases; J trimming: 8 bases; junction bases outside the gene matches: 13. Looked up from germline, CDR1 is DFQATT and CDR2 is SNEGSKA (reference sequence). The CDR3 covers 16 residues. CDR3 sequence (DNA): TGCAGTGCTAGTCTAGCGGGAGAAAGAGTGTACGATGAGCAGTTCTTC. It specifies CSASLAGERVYDEQFF.

This chain joins TRBV20-1 and TRBJ1-4, with D tentatively TRBD1 (5 bases). This CDR3 has 12 residues. Germline CDR1 DFQATT, CDR2 SNEGSKA (reference sequence). Trimming cost V 6 bases and J 9 bases, with 14 bases left between them. The CDR3 is CSATGLRQKLFF. In DNA, the CDR3 is TGCAGTGCCACGGGGCTTCGGCAAAAACTGTTTTTT.

This clone was counted many times. This CDR3 is also generated by other DNA sequences in the sample. The V call is TRBV7-3, the J call TRBJ1-1; no clear D gene. Trimming took off 5 bases at V and 7 bases at J, with 14 bases between the two ends. Germline V gene lookup returns CDR1 SGHTA and CDR2 FQGTGA. The CDR3 consists of 13 residues. The DNA of the CDR3 is TGTGCCAGCAGCCCAATCGGGCGGAGTGAAGCTTTCTTT. Its translation is CASSPIGRSEAFF.

This chain joins TRBV3-1 and TRBJ2-1; tentative D call: TRBD1 (6 bases). The ends were cut back, 4 bases at V and 12 bases at J, with 13 bases in the middle. The CDR3 extends over 12 amino acids. Per germline, CDR1 LGHDT and CDR2 YNNKEL (reference sequence). CDR3: CASSREGHMQFF. In DNA, the CDR3 is TGTGCCAGCAGCCGAGAGGGACACATGCAGTTCTTC.